The rows below give T cell receptor beta chains drawn from one sample of a study of T cells after yellow fever vaccination. TCRdb redid the calling of the 5' RACE reads with MiXCR, one entry per CDR3 protein. Here the sample spans just under 600,000 distinct CDR3 sequences, about 13% being singletons. The sample here was PBMCs, taken on the day of the yellow fever booster vaccination. Receptors were obtained from a man between 25 and 39 years old who received the YFV17D yellow fever vaccine. Each CDR3 is given with its conserved first and last residue. The D gene is left open where the match is weak. Size is stated for part of the rows, as once, few or many counts, or as a class when the clone is expanded.

J: TRBJ2-7; D: TRBD2; size: few; V: TRBV7-2; CDR3: CASSSSGGYEQYF; DNA: TGTGCCAGCAGTTCGAGCGGGGGGTACGAGCAGTACTTC
J: TRBJ1-2; D: -; size: -; V: TRBV6-6; CDR3: CASSYYGVGYTF; DNA: TGTGCCAGCAGTTACTACGGGGTTGGCTACACCTTC
J: TRBJ2-3; D: TRBD2; size: -; V: TRBV27; CDR3: CASSLRAGGPDTQYF; DNA: TGTGCCAGCAGTTTACGTGCGGGAGGGCCGGATACGCAGTATTTT
J: TRBJ2-3; D: -; size: -; V: TRBV5-1; CDR3: CASSIGYDTDTQYF; DNA: TGCGCCAGCAGCATAGGGTACGACACAGATACGCAGTATTTT
J: TRBJ2-1; D: -; size: -; V: TRBV7-7; CDR3: CASSLTGEPGSKFF; DNA: TGTGCTAGCAGCTTAACCGGGGAGCCGGGGAGCAAGTTCTTC
J: TRBJ2-7; D: -; size: few; V: TRBV28; CDR3: CASSDSSLDEQYF; DNA: TGTGCCAGCAGCGACTCCTCTTTAGACGAGCAGTACTTC
J: TRBJ2-3; D: TRBD2; size: -; V: TRBV6-1; CDR3: CASSGTSGAKVTDTQYF; DNA: TGTGCCAGCAGCGGGACTAGCGGGGCCAAGGTCACAGATACGCAGTATTTT
J: TRBJ2-5; D: -; size: few; V: TRBV6-5; CDR3: CASSYSSLPPRETQYF; DNA: TGTGCCAGCAGTTACTCTTCATTACCCCCTAGAGAGACCCAGTACTTC
J: TRBJ2-2; D: -; size: -; V: TRBV3-1; CDR3: CAGPGELFF; DNA: TGTGCCGGACCTGGGGAGCTGTTTTTT
J: TRBJ2-7; D: -; size: few; V: TRBV10-3; CDR3: CAIKELATSSYEQYF; DNA: TGTGCCATCAAGGAGTTGGCTACTAGCTCCTACGAGCAGTACTTC
J: TRBJ2-3; D: -; size: few; V: TRBV5-1; CDR3: CASSFWGVSTDTQYF; DNA: TGCGCCAGCAGCTTTTGGGGGGTTAGCACAGATACGCAGTATTTT
J: TRBJ2-3; D: TRBD2; size: -; V: TRBV5-1; CDR3: CASSWRGTSTDTQYF; DNA: TGCGCCAGCAGCTGGCGGGGGACGTCGACAGATACGCAGTATTTT
J: TRBJ2-6; D: -; size: many; V: TRBV18; CDR3: CASSPPGSSGANVLTF; DNA: TGTGCCAGCTCACCACCGGGGTCCTCTGGGGCCAACGTCCTGACTTTC
J: TRBJ2-5; D: TRBD2; size: few; V: TRBV7-2; CDR3: CASSLASGGLVNF; DNA: TGTGCCAGCAGCTTAGCATCAGGCGGACTAGTTAACTTC
J: TRBJ2-1; D: -; size: few; V: TRBV20-1; CDR3: CSVRANTSVYNEQFF; DNA: TGCAGTGTCAGGGCGAATACGTCGGTCTACAATGAGCAGTTCTTC
J: TRBJ2-7; D: TRBD2; size: -; V: TRBV5-4; CDR3: CASSTREGRYEQYF; DNA: TGTGCCAGCAGCACGCGGGAGGGCCGATACGAGCAGTACTTC
J: TRBJ2-7; D: -; size: few; V: TRBV30; CDR3: CAWIPGAPYEQYF; DNA: TGTGCCTGGATACCAGGGGCGCCCTACGAGCAGTACTTC
J: TRBJ1-1; D: TRBD1; size: few; V: TRBV20-1; CDR3: CSASQGQGHTEAFF; DNA: TGCAGTGCTAGTCAGGGACAGGGACACACTGAAGCTTTCTTT
J: TRBJ1-1; D: -; size: -; V: TRBV28; CDR3: CASTLRTVTHTEAFF; DNA: TGTGCCAGCACTTTACGGACGGTCACCCACACTGAAGCTTTCTTT
J: TRBJ2-2; D: TRBD1; size: many; V: TRBV28; CDR3: CASSSGQGFGELFF; DNA: TGTGCCAGCAGTTCGGGACAGGGTTTCGGGGAGCTGTTTTTT
J: TRBJ2-1; D: -; size: few; V: TRBV18; CDR3: CASSPTAGRNEQFF; DNA: TGTGCCAGCTCACCGACCGCAGGGCGCAATGAGCAGTTCTTC
J: TRBJ2-5; D: TRBD1; size: once; V: TRBV5-4; CDR3: CASSLAPGDSRETQYF; DNA: TGTGCCAGCAGCTTGGCTCCCGGGGACAGCAGGGAGACCCAGTACTTC
J: TRBJ2-1; D: -; size: few; V: TRBV29-1; CDR3: CSVEDLLAGPTPNNEQFF; DNA: TGCAGCGTTGAAGATCTTCTTGCGGGCCCAACCCCGAACAATGAGCAGTTCTTC
J: TRBJ2-2; D: -; size: -; V: TRBV29-1; CDR3: CSVEFGELFF; DNA: TGCAGCGTTGAATTCGGGGAGCTGTTTTTT
J: TRBJ2-1; D: -; size: -; V: TRBV28; CDR3: CASSTPWGASYNEQFF; DNA: TGTGCCAGCAGTACCCCCTGGGGGGCTTCCTACAATGAGCAGTTCTTC
J: TRBJ1-5; D: -; size: few; V: TRBV7-9; CDR3: CASSPPGSSNQPQHF; DNA: TGTGCCAGCAGCCCACCGGGATCTAGTAATCAGCCCCAGCATTTT
J: TRBJ1-4; D: -; size: -; V: TRBV20-1; CDR3: CSASKNSRNEKLFF; DNA: TGCAGTGCTAGTAAGAACAGCCGGAATGAAAAACTGTTTTTT
J: TRBJ2-6; D: -; size: -; V: TRBV19; CDR3: CASSIYSGANVLTF; DNA: TGTGCCAGTAGTATCTACTCTGGGGCCAACGTCCTGACTTTC
J: TRBJ2-1; D: -; size: -; V: TRBV24-1; CDR3: CATSDWLGEQFF; DNA: TGTGCCACCAGTGATTGGCTTGGTGAGCAGTTCTTC
J: TRBJ2-3; D: TRBD2; size: -; V: TRBV6-5; CDR3: CASSSLAVGTDTQYF; DNA: TGTGCCAGCAGTTCACTAGCGGTCGGCACAGATACGCAGTATTTT
J: TRBJ2-3; D: -; size: -; V: TRBV5-1; CDR3: CASSLPDKSDTQYF; DNA: TGCGCCAGCAGCTTGCCCGATAAATCGGATACGCAGTATTTT
J: TRBJ2-2; D: TRBD2; size: few; V: TRBV5-1; CDR3: CASSLGLAGSKSNTGELFF; DNA: TGCGCCAGCAGCTTGGGACTAGCGGGCAGTAAATCGAACACCGGGGAGCTGTTTTTT
J: TRBJ2-7; D: -; size: few; V: TRBV5-1; CDR3: CASSSAYGDSSYEQYF; DNA: TGCGCCAGCAGCTCGGCCTACGGGGATAGCTCCTACGAGCAGTACTTC
J: TRBJ2-5; D: TRBD2; size: -; V: TRBV10-2; CDR3: CASKNGGQETQYF; DNA: TGCGCCAGCAAAAACGGGGGGCAAGAGACCCAGTACTTC
J: TRBJ1-4; D: -; size: few; V: TRBV7-9; CDR3: CASSILRATNEKLFF; DNA: TGTGCCAGCAGCATCCTCAGGGCAACTAATGAAAAACTGTTTTTT